Listed here are 4 T cell receptor beta chains from one sample, sequenced in a study of Graves' ophthalmopathy and Graves' hyperthyroidism. The sequenced template was RNA, covering the TCR beta CDR3 region. The authors performed first-round RT-PCR with HTBI primers and then a second-round multiplex PCR. TCRdb fed the multiplex PCR reads into MiXCR, producing one record per CDR3 protein. Here the sample spans 620,000 or so distinct CDR3 sequences, about 20% being singletons. What was sequenced was peripheral blood. The receptor set was obtained from a woman aged 18-29 years with stable Graves' hyperthyroidism. Some clones in this sample may be carry-over from other donors' samples.

The table lists this clonotype with many counts. The gene calls are TRBV12-3 or TRBV12-4 and TRBJ1-1; a weak D match, TRBD1 (5 bases). The length of the CDR3 is 15 residues. Trimming stripped 3 bases from V and 3 bases from J, with 14 bases between. CDR3 sequence reads: CASSFMGLGDTEAFF. CDR3 sequence (DNA): TGTGCCAGCAGTTTTATGGGGCTAGGGGACACTGAAGCTTTCTTT.

This clonotype has only a few counts. The chain has TRBV6-1 and TRBJ1-2, with D perhaps matching TRBD1 (6 bases). This CDR3 is 17 amino acids long. Trimming left V 8 bases short and J 6 bases short, with 28 bases between. Per the germline V gene, CDR1 is MNHNS and CDR2 is SASEGT. The CDR3 spells CASFGRLDREGGNGYTF. CDR3 DNA: TGTGCCAGCTTCGGACGGCTGGATCGGGAGGGGGGGAATGGCTACACCTTC.

This clonotype was recorded a few times. The chain employs TRBV28 and TRBJ1-5; a possible D gene is TRBD1 (5 bases). Germline V gene lookup returns CDR1 MDHEN and CDR2 SYDVKM. CDR3 length: 17 amino acids. The ends were cut back, 6 bases at V and 0 bases at J, with 18 bases in the middle. CDR3 in DNA: TGTGCCAGCAGGAGGAGGGGCGCCTTTTCTAGCAATCAGCCCCAGCATTTT. Its translation: CASRRRGAFSSNQPQHF.

This clonotype was counted many times. In DNA form, the CDR3 reads TGTGCCAGCAAAAGTCGGGGTGACGGCACCTACGAGCAGTACTTC. It is translated as CASKSRGDGTYEQYF. The chain joins TRBV2 to TRBJ2-7; D may be TRBD2 (5 bases). V lost 7 bases to trimming and J lost 2 bases, with 18 bases between them. Germline CDR1 SNHLY, CDR2 FYNNEI. This CDR3 spans 15 amino acids.